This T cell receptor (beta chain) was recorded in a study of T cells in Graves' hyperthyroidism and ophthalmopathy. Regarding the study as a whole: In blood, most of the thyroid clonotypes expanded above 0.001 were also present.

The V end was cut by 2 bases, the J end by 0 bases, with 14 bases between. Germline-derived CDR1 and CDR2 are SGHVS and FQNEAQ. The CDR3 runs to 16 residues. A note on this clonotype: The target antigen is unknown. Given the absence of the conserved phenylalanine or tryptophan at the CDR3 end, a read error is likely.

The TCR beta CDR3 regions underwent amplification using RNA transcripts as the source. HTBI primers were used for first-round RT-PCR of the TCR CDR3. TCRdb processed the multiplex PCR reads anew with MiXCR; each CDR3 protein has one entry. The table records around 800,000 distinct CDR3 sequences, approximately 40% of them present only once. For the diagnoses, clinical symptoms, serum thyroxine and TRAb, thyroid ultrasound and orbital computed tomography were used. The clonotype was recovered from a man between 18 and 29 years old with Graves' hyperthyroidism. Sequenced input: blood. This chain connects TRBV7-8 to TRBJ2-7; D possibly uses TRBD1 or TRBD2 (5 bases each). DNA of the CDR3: TGTGCCAGCAGCTTAACGGCCGGGACGCACTCCTACGAGCAGTACCTC. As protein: CASSLTAGTHSYEQYL.